The 27 T cell receptor beta chains below all came from one sample that was sequenced in a study of tissue T cells after allogeneic stem cell transplantation (dated by TCRdb to between 2021 and 2023). Library prep was done by the immunoSEQ multiplex PCR assay. TCRdb obtained this table from immuneACCESS and retained in-frame rearrangements with V and J assigned. These tables miss some clones; where compared with another copy, unresolved V genes account for less than half of the shortfall, and the remainder is unexplained. The table for this sample lists 5,000 to 6,500 clones; roughly 71% of them were counted only once. The ten biggest clones cover roughly 26% of the sample. Read against the paper, the sample's time point label means: human tissue collected at research (rapid) autopsy. The sequencing here drew on tissue from the stomach, taken at autopsy. The receptors shown here come from a woman aged 18-50 years with breast cancer.

The CDR3 DNA follows: TGCGCCAGCAGCCCCGAATCGGCAACTAATGAAAAACTGTTTTTT. It encodes CASSPESATNEKLFF. This chain joins TRBV4-1 and TRBJ1-4; D is unresolved. The germline V gene encodes CDR1 MGHRA and CDR2 YSYEKL. This CDR3 has 15 residues. V shed 4 bases and J shed 0 bases, with 9 bases lying between them.

In this sample, this clone turned up once. The rearrangement links TRBV28 to TRBJ2-4, with 9 bases fitting TRBD2. The CDR3 has 16 residues. The J segment lost 2 bases and the V segment lost 3 bases, leaving 5 bases of the junction unmatched. The V gene's germline CDR1 is MDHEN and CDR2 SYDVKM. The CDR3 spells CASSFQAGGTKNIQYF. In nucleotides, the CDR3 is TGTGCCAGCAGTTTTCAGGCGGGAGGGACCAAAAACATTCAGTACTTC.

This chain links TRBV27 with TRBJ2-1; 11 bases line up with TRBD1. Germline loops: CDR1 MNHEY, CDR2 SMNVEV (reference sequence). Trimming took 4 bases from V and 9 from J; bases not matched to a gene: 8. This CDR3 spans 15 amino acids. The CDR3: CASSWTGGAASEQFF. The CDR3 bases are TGTGCCAGCAGTTGGACAGGGGGCGCAGCGAGTGAGCAGTTCTTC.

This clone was seen only a few times. This chain uses TRBV27 with TRBJ1-2, with D maybe TRBD1 (6 bases). The CDR3 covers 15 residues. The V and J ends lost 2 bases and 6 bases respectively, with 16 bases between them. Germline CDR1 is MNHEY and CDR2 is SMNVEV (reference sequence). CDR3 protein: CASSLTGTPIDGYTF. For the CDR3, the DNA is TGTGCCAGCAGTTTAACCGGGACACCTATTGATGGCTACACCTTC.

V and J are TRBV5-1 and TRBJ1-1; D uncertain. This CDR3 is 13 amino acids long. V lost 7 bases and J lost 0, with 10 bases in between. The V gene's germline CDR1 is SGHRS and CDR2 YFSETQ. CDR3 nucleotide sequence: TGCGCCAGCCGCCAGGTGATGAACACTGAAGCTTTCTTT. It yields the protein CASRQVMNTEAFF. The whole variable domain, filled in from reference TRBV5-1 and TRBJ1-1, reads KAGVTQTPRYLIKTRGQQVTLSCSPISGHRSVSWYQQTPGQGLQFLFEYFSETQRNKGNFPGRFSGRQFSNSRSEMNVSTLELGDSALYLCASRQVMNTEAFFGQGTRLTVV.

This chain links TRBV5-1 with TRBJ2-3; 8 nucleotides align to TRBD2. CDR1 SGHRS and CDR2 YFSETQ come from the germline V gene. V shed 4 bases and J 4 bases; nucleotides not matched to a gene: 8. The CDR3 covers 15 residues. The DNA of the CDR3 is TGCGCCAGCAGCCAGCAGCGGGAGAGGGCAGATACGCAGTATTTT. Translation gives CASSQQRERADTQYF.

The sample holds a few counts of this clone. The gene calls are TRBV28 and TRBJ2-2; no clear D. The V end was cut by 4 bases, the J end by 4 bases, with 16 bases between. The CDR3 loop spans 16 amino acids. CDR1 is MDHEN and CDR2 is SYDVKM in the germline V gene. CDR3 DNA: TGTGCCAGCAGTTCGCCTCAGGAAATGTCCACCGGGGAGCTGTTTTTT. This translates into CASSSPQEMSTGELFF.

The count of this clone is one. This sequence joins TRBV4-2 and TRBJ2-3; 10 bases map to TRBD2. V lost 5 bases and J lost 1; bases outside the gene matches: 9. This CDR3 contains 17 residues. CDR1 is LGHNA, CDR2 YNFKEQ, per germline. The CDR3 DNA reads as TGTGCCAGCAGCTCCCCGCCCGGGACTAGCGGCACAGATACGCAGTATTTT. Protein sequence: CASSSPPGTSGTDTQYF.

V is TRBV7-3 and J is TRBJ2-3; the D is unclear. V was trimmed by 5 bases and J by 2 bases, leaving 8 bases between them. The CDR3 length is 13 residues. Per germline, CDR1 SGHTA and CDR2 FQGTGA. The CDR3 spells CASSLQATDTQYF. In DNA form, the CDR3 reads TGTGCCAGCAGCCTTCAGGCCACAGATACGCAGTATTTT.

This clone has a single count. The CDR3 sequence is CSASSTGVGETQYF. In DNA, the CDR3 is TGCAGTGCTAGTTCAACCGGGGTCGGAGAGACCCAGTACTTC. The rearrangement joins TRBV20-1 to TRBJ2-5, with D tentatively TRBD2 (5 bases). The CDR3 consists of 14 residues. Germline CDR1 reads DFQATT; CDR2 reads SNEGSKA (reference sequence). The V end was cut by 3 bases, the J end by 4 bases, with 15 bases between.

The chain recombines TRBV15 with TRBJ1-2, with 7 bases aligning to TRBD1. Germline assignment: CDR1 LNHNV and CDR2 YYDKDF (reference sequence). The CDR3 is 15 amino acids. V dropped 5 bases and J dropped 5; count of bases not matched to a gene: 11. The CDR3 region has the DNA TGTGCCACCAGCCCCCAGTCAGGGGGAGCGTATGGCTACACCTTC. Translation: CATSPQSGGAYGYTF.

The gene calls are TRBV5-1 and TRBJ2-1; D gene ambiguous. The CDR3 consists of 15 residues. Germline-derived CDR1 and CDR2 are SGHRS and YFSETQ. V was shortened by 0 bases and J by 3 bases, with 10 bases between the two germline ends. The CDR3 spells CASSLGGSFYNEQFF. In DNA form, the CDR3 reads TGCGCCAGCAGCTTGGGGGGTAGCTTCTACAATGAGCAGTTCTTC.

This clone was found a few times. The J gene is TRBJ2-3, the V gene TRBV5-6; TRBD2 might be the D (6 bases). From germline, CDR1 is SGHDT and CDR2 YYEEEE. The CDR3 consists of 14 residues. V gave up 2 bases and J gave up 4 bases, with 11 bases separating them. CDR3 sequence reads: CASSLGGDADTQYF. The CDR3, as DNA: TGTGCCAGCAGCTTAGGAGGGGACGCAGATACGCAGTATTTT.

The gene calls are TRBV29-1 and TRBJ1-2; D unresolved. Trimming removed 3 bases at V and 4 bases at J, with 9 bases between. The CDR3 loop spans 12 amino acids. Germline loops: CDR1 SQVTM, CDR2 ANQGSEA. Written as DNA, the CDR3 is TGCAGCGTTGACCCAGGATTCTATGGCTACACCTTC. This codes for CSVDPGFYGYTF.

In the case of this clone: One end of the junction fails to match germline, which may point to a read error. V is TRBV10-1 and J is TRBJ1-6; D is undetermined. The CDR3 has 13 residues. Germline-derived CDR1 and CDR2 are WNHNN and SYGVQD (reference sequence). CDR3 DNA sequence: TGCGCCAGCAAAATCTCCTCTAATTCACCCCTCCACTTT. Protein: CASKISSNSPLHF.

The chain employs TRBV19 and TRBJ2-1; the match to TRBD1 covers 8 bases. Germline trimming cut 9 bases from V and 9 bases from J; bases unmatched to any gene: 13. Germline-derived CDR1 and CDR2 are LNHDA and SQIVND (reference sequence). The CDR3 has 14 residues. As DNA, the CDR3 is TGTGCCAGCGCATTGCCTGACAGGGGCTTTGAGCAGTTCTTC. Translation: CASALPDRGFEQFF.

The chain links TRBV7-2 to TRBJ1-3; D call uncertain. The CDR3 is 15 amino acids. Per the germline V gene, CDR1 is SGHTA and CDR2 is FQGNSA. V lost 5 bases and J 0 bases, leaving 11 bases between the germline ends. Here the CDR3 DNA reads TGTGCCAGCAGCCAAACCGCGGTCTCTGGAAACACCATATATTTT. This sequence encodes CASSQTAVSGNTIYF.

The rearrangement uses TRBV5-1 and TRBJ2-7; 12 bases match TRBD2. After removal of 1 base from V and 2 bases from J, the junction contained 1 base not matched to a gene. The germline V gene has CDR1 SGHRS and CDR2 YFSETQ. The CDR3 runs 15 residues. The CDR3 spells CASSLRLAGAYEQYF. Written as DNA, the CDR3 is TGCGCCAGCAGCTTGCGACTAGCGGGAGCCTACGAGCAGTACTTC.

The V call is TRBV6-2 or TRBV6-3, the J call TRBJ1-1, with D unclear. In germline, CDR1 is MNHEY, CDR2 SVGEGT. The CDR3 is made up of 13 amino acids. The V and J ends lost 3 bases and 5 bases respectively, with 10 bases between them. CDR3 coding DNA: TGTGCCAGCAGTTATACCCTCTGGACTGAAGCTTTCTTT. Its protein product is CASSYTLWTEAFF.

The V call is TRBV4-3, the J call TRBJ2-5; 8 positions match TRBD1. J lost 5 bases, V lost 0 bases, and 5 bases had no gene match. Per the germline V gene, CDR1 is LGHNA and CDR2 is YSLEER. The CDR3 runs to 15 residues. The CDR3 protein is CASSQETGVVETQYF. CDR3 DNA sequence: TGCGCCAGCAGCCAAGAGACAGGGGTGGTGGAGACCCAGTACTTC.

The rearrangement links TRBV11-2 to TRBJ1-1; D ambiguous. CDR1 is SGHAT and CDR2 is FQNNGV in the germline V gene. Deletions cut 0 bases from V and 0 bases from J, with 11 bases between. There are 16 residues in the CDR3. This chain's CDR3 is CASSLDLGTMNTEAFF. The CDR3, as DNA: TGTGCCAGCAGCTTAGATCTCGGAACCATGAACACTGAAGCTTTCTTT.

The chain is built from TRBV7-9 and TRBJ2-1; 10 bases map to TRBD1. Losses at the gene ends were 4 bases for V and 6 bases for J; bases not matched to a gene: 6. In germline, CDR1 is SEHNR, CDR2 FQNEAQ (reference sequence). The CDR3 runs to 15 residues. The CDR3, as DNA: TGTGCCAGCAGCTCTAGACAGGGGGCGATCAATGAGCAGTTCTTC. Translating it yields CASSSRQGAINEQFF.

The chain is built from TRBV29-1 and TRBJ2-4; D is possibly TRBD1 (5 bases). CDR3 size: 12 residues. CDR1 and CDR2 (germline): SQVTM, ANQGSEA. V was shortened by 4 bases and J by 8 bases, with 12 bases between the two germline ends. The CDR3: CSVAGQGDIQYF. In nucleotides, the CDR3 is TGCAGCGTTGCTGGACAAGGGGACATTCAGTACTTC. Variable domain in full (rest from reference TRBV29-1 and TRBJ2-4): SAVISQKPSRDICQRGTSLTIQCQVDSQVTMMFWYRQQPGQSLTLIATANQGSEATYESGFVIDKFPISRPNLTFSTLTVSNMSPEDSSIYLCSVAGQGDIQYFGAGTRLSVL.

This chain joins TRBV19 and TRBJ2-7; D is perhaps TRBD2 (5 bases). Trimming removed 4 bases from V and 3 bases from J, with 13 bases in between. CDR1 LNHDA and CDR2 SQIVND come from the germline V gene (reference sequence). CDR3 length: 14 residues. CDR3 bases: TGTGCCAGTAGTAGGACTGAGGTAATCTACGAGCAGTACTTC. This gives the protein CASSRTEVIYEQYF.

This clone was seen only a few times. The sample has other DNA sequences that encode this CDR3 too. V and J are TRBV6-2 or TRBV6-3 and TRBJ2-7; D gene unclear. V lost 3 bases, J lost 3 bases, and 12 bases lay in between. Germline loops: CDR1 MNHEY, CDR2 SVGEGT. The CDR3 spans 14 residues. For the CDR3, the DNA is TGTGCCAGCAGTTATGTATCTGGTAACTACGAGCAGTACTTC. Translating it yields CASSYVSGNYEQYF.

In its sample, this clone is medium-sized. CDR3 residues: CASSYILAGSSFEQFF. In nucleotides, the CDR3 is TGTGCCAGCAGTTACATCCTAGCGGGATCTTCATTTGAGCAGTTCTTC. The rearrangement links TRBV6-6 to TRBJ2-1; 9 bases fit TRBD2. The CDR3 loop spans 16 amino acids. V shed 2 bases and J 9 bases; nucleotides not matched to a gene: 11. Germline V gene data show CDR1 as MNHNY and CDR2 as SVGAGI (reference sequence).

This sequence joins TRBV7-9 and TRBJ1-2; a weak D match, TRBD1 (6 bases). The germline V gene has CDR1 SEHNR and CDR2 FQNEAQ (reference sequence). The ends were cut back, 4 bases at V and 3 bases at J, with 15 bases in the middle. The CDR3 runs to 15 residues. The CDR3 region has the DNA TGTGCCAGCAGCTCGACTAGACAGGCCGACTATGGCTACACCTTC. Protein: CASSSTRQADYGYTF.